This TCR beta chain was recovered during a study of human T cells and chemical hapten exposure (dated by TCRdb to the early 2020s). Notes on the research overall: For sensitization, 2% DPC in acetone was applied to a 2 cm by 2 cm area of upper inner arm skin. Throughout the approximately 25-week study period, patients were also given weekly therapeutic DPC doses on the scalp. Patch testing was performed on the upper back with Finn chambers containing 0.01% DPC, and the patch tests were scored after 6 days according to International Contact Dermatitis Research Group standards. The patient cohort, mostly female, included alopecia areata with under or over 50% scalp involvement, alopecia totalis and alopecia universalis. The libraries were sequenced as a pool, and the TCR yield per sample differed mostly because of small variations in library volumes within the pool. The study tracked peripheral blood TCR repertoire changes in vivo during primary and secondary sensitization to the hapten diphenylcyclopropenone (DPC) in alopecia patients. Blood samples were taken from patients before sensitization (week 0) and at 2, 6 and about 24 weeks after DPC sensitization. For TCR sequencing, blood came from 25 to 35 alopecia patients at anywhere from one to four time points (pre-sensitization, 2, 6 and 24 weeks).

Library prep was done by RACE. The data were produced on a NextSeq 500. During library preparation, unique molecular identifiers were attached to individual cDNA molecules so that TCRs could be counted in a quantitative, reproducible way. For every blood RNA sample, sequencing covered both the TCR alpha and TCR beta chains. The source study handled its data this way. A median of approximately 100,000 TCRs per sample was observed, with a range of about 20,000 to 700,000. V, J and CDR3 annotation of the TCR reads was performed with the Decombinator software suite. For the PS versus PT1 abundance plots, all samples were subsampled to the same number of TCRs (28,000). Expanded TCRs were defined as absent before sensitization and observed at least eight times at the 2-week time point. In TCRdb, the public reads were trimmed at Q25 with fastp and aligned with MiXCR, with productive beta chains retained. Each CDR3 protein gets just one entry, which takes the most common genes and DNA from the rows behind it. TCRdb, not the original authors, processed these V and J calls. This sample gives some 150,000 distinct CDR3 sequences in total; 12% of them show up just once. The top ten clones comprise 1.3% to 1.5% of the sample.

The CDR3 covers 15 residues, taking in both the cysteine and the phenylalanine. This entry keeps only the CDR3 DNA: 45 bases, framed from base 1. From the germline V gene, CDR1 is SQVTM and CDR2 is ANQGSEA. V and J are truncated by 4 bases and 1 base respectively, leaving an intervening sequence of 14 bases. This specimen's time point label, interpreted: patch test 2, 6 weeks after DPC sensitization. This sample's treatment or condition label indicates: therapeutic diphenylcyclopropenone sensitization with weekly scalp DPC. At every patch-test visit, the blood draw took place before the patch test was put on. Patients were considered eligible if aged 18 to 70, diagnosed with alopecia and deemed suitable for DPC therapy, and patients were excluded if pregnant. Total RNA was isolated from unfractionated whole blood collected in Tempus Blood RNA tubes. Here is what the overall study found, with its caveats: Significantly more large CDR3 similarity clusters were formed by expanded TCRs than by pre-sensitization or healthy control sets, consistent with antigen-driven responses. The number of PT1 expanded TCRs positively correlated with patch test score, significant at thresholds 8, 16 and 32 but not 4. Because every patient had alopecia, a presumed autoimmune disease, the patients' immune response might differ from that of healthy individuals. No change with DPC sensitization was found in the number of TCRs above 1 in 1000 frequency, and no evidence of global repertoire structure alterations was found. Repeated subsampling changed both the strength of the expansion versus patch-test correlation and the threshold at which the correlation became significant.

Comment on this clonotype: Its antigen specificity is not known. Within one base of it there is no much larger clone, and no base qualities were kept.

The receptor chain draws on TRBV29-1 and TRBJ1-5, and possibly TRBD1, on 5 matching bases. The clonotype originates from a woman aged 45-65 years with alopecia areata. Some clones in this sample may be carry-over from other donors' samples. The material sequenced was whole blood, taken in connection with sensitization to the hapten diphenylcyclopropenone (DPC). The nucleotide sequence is TGCAGCGTTGCCGGTGGGGCACTGAGCAATCAGCCCCAGCATTTT. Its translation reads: CSVAGGALSNQPQHF.